This T cell receptor (beta chain) was identified in a study of metastatic and nonmetastatic thyroid tumors. General study points: Versus benign nodules, malignant thyroid tumors reportedly had significantly higher TCR beta diversity, in blood and tumor.

Patients had received no treatment of any kind before thyroid surgery. V was clipped by 5 bases and J by 4 bases; unmatched bases: 16. The CDR3 is made up of 16 amino acids. Germline V gene sequence: CDR1 DFQATT, CDR2 SNEGSKA (reference sequence). A note on this clone: Its antigen is unidentified.

In the study's own analysis: Building a distant-metastasis classifier for papillary thyroid cancer drew on CDR3 differences across clinicopathological groups. MiXCR re-clonotyped the PCR reads for TCRdb. The V and J calls here are based on TCRdb, not the publication. The profile shows roughly 48,000 clones, approximately 17% of them singletons. This sequence joins TRBV20-1 and TRBJ1-1; 7 nucleotides match TRBD1. The sequence was obtained from a female donor with papillary thyroid cancer or a benign thyroid nodule (not recorded which). Some clones in this sample may be carry-over from other donors' samples. Sequencing input: blood. CDR3 in amino acids: CSASLGQPGWITEAFF. CDR3 bases: TGCAGTGCTTCCTTGGGACAGCCGGGTTGGATCACTGAAGCTTTCTTT.